Below are 27 T cell receptor beta chains sequenced from a single sample in a study of STAT5B mutations in CD4+ large granular lymphocyte leukemia (dated by TCRdb to between 2021 and 2024). Library creation used the immunoSEQ multiplex PCR assay. In its TCRdb copy, this immuneACCESS table keeps in-frame sequences only and misses some clones. Where compared with another copy, unresolved V genes explain less than half of these, and the others have no known cause. This sample holds roughly 21,000 clones; around 75% were observed only once. 30% of the sample rests with the top ten. The specimen sequenced was CD4+ T cells from blood buffy coats. The receptors come from a human donor in good health.

The chain recombines TRBV7-3 with TRBJ2-7; perhaps TRBD1 as D (5 bases). Trimming removed 1 base from V and 4 bases from J, with 8 bases in between. The CDR3 spans 13 residues. CDR1 and CDR2 (germline): SGHTA, FQGTGA. CDR3 sequence: CASSLNPGYEQYF. Written as DNA, the CDR3 is TGTGCCAGCAGCTTAAATCCAGGGTACGAGCAGTACTTC.

The chain has TRBV29-1 and TRBJ1-2; 8 nucleotides match TRBD1. V trimming: 4 bases; J trimming: 8 bases; junction bases outside the gene matches: 12. There are 14 residues in the CDR3. Germline V gene lookup returns CDR1 SQVTM and CDR2 ANQGSEA. The CDR3 protein is CSVGAGGAVIGYTF. DNA of the CDR3: TGCAGCGTTGGGGCAGGGGGCGCAGTAATCGGCTACACCTTC.

The rearrangement joins TRBV6-1 to TRBJ2-6; 7 bases align to TRBD1. The CDR3 is 15 residues long. Germline V gives CDR1 MNHNS, CDR2 SASEGT. With V trimmed by 2 bases and J by 3 bases, 1 base remained unmatched. CDR3 sequence (DNA): TGTGCCAGCAGTGAACAGGGGGTTGGGGCCAACGTCCTGACTTTC. Encoded protein: CASSEQGVGANVLTF.

The J gene is TRBJ2-5, the V gene TRBV18; the D call may be TRBD1 or TRBD2 (5 bases each). V was cut by 6 bases and J by 10 bases, with 12 bases left in between. CDR1 is KGHSH, CDR2 LQKENI, per germline. There are 11 residues in the CDR3. In nucleotides, the CDR3 is TGTGCCAGCTCTCTCGGGGCTGGCCAGTACTTC. It encodes CASSLGAGQYF.

The V gene is TRBV7-9, the J gene TRBJ1-2; TRBD1 might be the D (5 bases). From germline, CDR1 is SEHNR and CDR2 FQNEAQ (reference sequence). Trimming left V 5 bases short and J 8 bases short, with 12 bases between. The CDR3 is made up of 12 amino acids. DNA of the CDR3: TGTGCCAGCAGCGCCCGGGACGAGGGCTACACCTTC. Amino acid sequence: CASSARDEGYTF. Based on the CDR3 plus reference TRBV7-9 and TRBJ1-2, the full variable domain is DTGVSQNPRHKITKRGQNVTFRCDPISEHNRLYWYRQTLGQGPEFLTYFQNEAQLEKSRLLSDRFSAERPKGSFSTLEIQRTEQGDSAMYLCASSARDEGYTFGSGTRLTVV.

The chain has TRBV6-6 and TRBJ1-2, with 7 nucleotides matching TRBD1. The germline V gene encodes CDR1 MNHNY and CDR2 SVGAGI (reference sequence). The CDR3 length is 15 residues. V shed 4 bases, J shed 4 bases, and the junction held 9 bases outside the gene matches. CDR3 in DNA: TGTGCCAGCAGTTTCGAACCGGGACAGTCCTATGGCTACACCTTC. The encoded protein is CASSFEPGQSYGYTF.

The chain uses TRBV4-1 and TRBJ1-3; a weak D match, TRBD1 (6 bases). There are 15 residues in the CDR3. V lost 4 bases and J lost 3, with 13 bases in between. CDR1 MGHRA and CDR2 YSYEKL come from the germline V gene. The CDR3 coding sequence is TGCGCCAGCAGCCCAGTGGGGGCCGGTGGAAACACCATATATTTT. This sequence encodes CASSPVGAGGNTIYF.

This chain's CDR3 is CASSLTPQSGANVLTF. In DNA form, the CDR3 reads TGTGCCAGCAGTCTTACGCCACAGTCTGGGGCCAACGTCCTGACTTTC. The chain uses TRBV6-6 and TRBJ2-6; D is undetermined. The V end was cut by 5 bases, the J end by 1 base, with 12 bases between. The CDR3 extends over 16 amino acids. The germline CDR1 and CDR2 sequences are MNHNY and SVGAGI (reference sequence).

This chain links TRBV10-3 with TRBJ2-3, with 13 bases that match TRBD2. Germline lookup yields CDR1 ENHRY and CDR2 SYGVKD. This CDR3 is built from 19 residues. Unmatched junction bases numbered 10, after V lost 0 bases and J lost 4 bases. Written as DNA, the CDR3 is TGTGCCATCAGTGAGTCGTACCCCAAACTAGCGGGGGGGTCAGATACGCAGTATTTT. Translation gives CAISESYPKLAGGSDTQYF.

Details on this clone: A read error may produce the germline difference seen at one junction end. This chain joins TRBV7-6 and TRBJ2-3; 8 bases match TRBD2. This CDR3 is 13 amino acids long. Germline V gene lookup returns CDR1 SGHVS and CDR2 FNYEAQ. The CDR3 protein is CASRLAGTDTQYF. In DNA, the CDR3 is TGTGCCAGCAGATTAGCGGGGACAGATACGCAGTATTTT.

The rearrangement joins TRBV5-1 to TRBJ2-1; no reliable D call. Trimming shortened V by 0 bases and J by 10 bases, and 8 bases separated the two germline ends. The germline V gene has CDR1 SGHRS and CDR2 YFSETQ. The CDR3 sequence is 12 residues long. CDR3 coding DNA: TGCGCCAGCAGCTTGGGACTCCCAGAGCAGTTCTTC. It encodes CASSLGLPEQFF.

The gene calls are TRBV12-5 and TRBJ2-7, with 10 bases matching TRBD1. V shed 2 bases, J shed 5 bases, and the junction held 9 bases outside the gene matches. CDR3 length: 16 residues. CDR1 LGHNT and CDR2 FRNRAP come from the germline V gene. In DNA, the CDR3 is TGTGCTAGTGGTTTGCTTAAGACAGGGGGCCTCAACGAGCAGTACTTC. Protein: CASGLLKTGGLNEQYF. The whole variable domain, filled in from reference TRBV12-5 and TRBJ2-7, reads DARVTQTPRHKVTEMGQEVTMRCQPILGHNTVFWYRQTMMQGLELLAYFRNRAPLDDSGMPKDRFSAEMPDATLATLKIQPSEPRDSAVYFCASGLLKTGGLNEQYFGPGTRLTVT.

The chain carries TRBV6-5 and TRBJ2-7, with 7 bases lining up with TRBD2. Trimming at V came to 6 bases and at J to 4 bases, leaving 9 bases not matched to a gene. CDR3 length: 14 residues. Germline lookup yields CDR1 MNHEY and CDR2 SVGAGI. CDR3: CASSPPGGRYEQYF. The DNA for the CDR3 is TGTGCCAGCAGCCCCCCGGGGGGTCGGTACGAGCAGTACTTC.

The rearrangement links TRBV7-9 to TRBJ2-7; no reliable D call. Germline loops: CDR1 SEHNR, CDR2 FQNEAQ (reference sequence). V was clipped by 0 bases and J by 2 bases, with 5 bases between them. This CDR3 contains 13 residues. DNA for the CDR3: TGTGCCAGCAGCTTAGCGCCCACCTACGAGCAGTACTTC. It yields the protein CASSLAPTYEQYF.

This clone was observed a few times. The rearrangement uses TRBV4-3 and TRBJ1-5; possible D gene TRBD1, 5 bases. The germline CDR1 and CDR2 sequences are LGHNA and YSLEER. The CDR3 has 15 amino acids. V shed 2 bases and J shed 1 base, with 9 bases lying between them. In DNA, the CDR3 is TGCGCCAGCAGCCAATCTAGGGACAGCAATCAGCCCCAGCATTTT. Its protein product is CASSQSRDSNQPQHF.

This clone was found a few times. This chain joins TRBV5-4 and TRBJ2-2, with D possibly being TRBD2 (6 bases). Trimming took off 2 bases at V and 1 base at J, with 9 bases between the two ends. The CDR3 contains 15 residues. The germline gives CDR1 SGHNT, CDR2 YYREEE (reference sequence). The CDR3 loop is CASSLAGLNTGELFF. CDR3 sequence (DNA): TGTGCCAGCAGCTTAGCGGGCTTGAACACCGGGGAGCTGTTTTTT.

V is TRBV19 and J is TRBJ1-1; D unresolved. Trimming left V 7 bases short and J 4 bases short, with 16 bases between. The CDR3 loop spans 14 amino acids. CDR1 and CDR2 from the germline V gene are LNHDA and SQIVND (reference sequence). In DNA form, the CDR3 reads TGTGCCAGTATGACGGGGTCCGGAGGCACTGAAGCTTTCTTT. It specifies CASMTGSGGTEAFF.

DNA of the CDR3: TGTGCCAGCTCACCCGGACTAGCGGGAGTTCGGGAGCAGTACTTC. It yields the protein CASSPGLAGVREQYF. The chain is built from TRBV18 and TRBJ2-7, with 13 bases identical to TRBD2. The CDR3 is 15 amino acids. After removal of 3 bases from V and 7 bases from J, the junction contained 6 bases not matched to a gene. Germline CDR1 reads KGHSH; CDR2 reads LQKENI.

V usage is TRBV5-6 and J usage is TRBJ1-4; 9 nucleotides line up with TRBD1. Germline CDR1 and CDR2: SGHDT and YYEEEE. Trimming took 0 bases from V and 7 from J; bases not matched to a gene: 4. The CDR3 is 15 amino acids. This chain's CDR3 is CASSLVGTGSEKLFF. In DNA, the CDR3 is TGTGCCAGCAGCTTGGTCGGGACAGGGAGTGAAAAACTGTTTTTT.

The CDR3 coding sequence is TGTGCCAGCAGCTTGGGTGGCCGGGCCGGGGAGCTGTTTTTT. Its translation: CASSLGGRAGELFF. V and J are TRBV5-4 and TRBJ2-2; the D is unclear. The CDR3 contains 14 residues. Per germline, CDR1 SGHNT and CDR2 YYREEE (reference sequence). Trimming took off 0 bases at V and 6 bases at J, with 9 bases between the two ends. Variable domain in full (rest from reference TRBV5-4 and TRBJ2-2): ETGVTQSPTHLIKTRGQQVTLRCSSQSGHNTVSWYQQALGQGPQFIFQYYREEENGRGNFPPRFSGLQFPNYSSELNVNALELDDSALYLCASSLGGRAGELFFGEGSRLTVL.

The chain uses TRBV7-2 and TRBJ2-2, with TRBD2 identical over 11 bases. Germline V gene lookup returns CDR1 SGHTA and CDR2 FQGNSA. The CDR3 totals 17 residues. V gave up 4 bases and J gave up 5 bases; unmatched junction bases: 9. For the CDR3, the DNA is TGTGCCAGCAGCTCATGGGCCGGGACTAGCGGTACCGGGGAGCTGTTTTTT. Residues: CASSSWAGTSGTGELFF.

The V call is TRBV9, the J call TRBJ2-6; 7 nucleotides line up with TRBD1. CDR1 SGDLS and CDR2 YYNGEE come from the germline V gene. Germline trimming cut 4 bases from V and 0 bases from J; bases unmatched to any gene: 13. This CDR3 spans 19 amino acids. CDR3 DNA: TGTGCCAGCAGCCAGAGGGGGCAGGGGGAAATCTCTGGGGCCAACGTCCTGACTTTC. This encodes CASSQRGQGEISGANVLTF.

This chain connects TRBV5-5 to TRBJ2-2; 8 bases are shared with TRBD2. Germline V CDR1 and CDR2: SGHKS, YYEKEE (reference sequence). The CDR3 loop spans 16 amino acids. Trimming at V came to 1 base and at J to 4 bases, leaving 6 bases not matched to a gene. The CDR3 here is CASSLRLAGGTGELFF. Here the CDR3 DNA reads TGTGCCAGCAGCTTGAGGTTGGCGGGGGGCACCGGGGAGCTGTTTTTT.

The J gene is TRBJ2-5, the V gene TRBV5-5, with 7 positions matching TRBD1. This CDR3 spans 16 amino acids. CDR1 is SGHKS, CDR2 YYEKEE, per germline (reference sequence). Trimming removed 5 bases from V and 1 base from J; junction bases left unmatched: 11. The CDR3 sequence: CASSSIPQGFQETQYF. CDR3 coding DNA: TGTGCCAGCAGTTCTATACCACAGGGGTTCCAAGAGACCCAGTACTTC. The whole variable domain, remainder taken from reference TRBV5-5 and TRBJ2-5, is DAGVTQSPTHLIKTRGQQVTLRCSPISGHKSVSWYQQVLGQGPQFIFQYYEKEERGRGNFPDRFSARQFPNYSSELNVNALLLGDSALYLCASSSIPQGFQETQYFGPGTRLLVL.

The J gene is TRBJ2-2, the V gene TRBV11-2; TRBD2 agrees at 11 bases. CDR3 length equals 16 residues. The junction had 12 bases not matched to a gene; V was cut back by 7 bases and J by 8 bases. Germline CDR1 reads SGHAT; CDR2 reads FQNNGV. CDR3 bases: TGTGCCAGCAACCCAAGTACTAGCGGGAGTAAGGGGGAGCTGTTTTTT. This gives the protein CASNPSTSGSKGELFF.

The chain is built from TRBV4-3 and TRBJ2-3; 10 bases align to TRBD2. The germline gives CDR1 LGHNA, CDR2 YSLEER. The CDR3 runs to 18 residues. With 10 bases clipped from V and 3 bases from J, the junction kept 19 bases outside the gene matches. CDR3 protein: CATPNEASGSSFTDTQYF. The CDR3 DNA reads as TGCGCCACCCCCAACGAGGCTAGCGGGAGCTCGTTTACAGATACGCAGTATTTT.

J is TRBJ2-7 and V is TRBV19, with D possibly matching TRBD1 (6 bases). V gave up 10 bases and J gave up 5 bases, with 21 bases separating them. Germline V gene lookup returns CDR1 LNHDA and CDR2 SQIVND (reference sequence). CDR3 length: 14 residues. The CDR3: CATHQRGRGDEQYF. In nucleotides, the CDR3 is TGTGCCACCCACCAACGGGGCAGGGGAGACGAGCAGTACTTC.